This TCR beta chain derives from a study of OX40 agonist ivuxolimab in advanced cancers. Study summary: Recorded diagnoses for dose-escalation patients were hepatocellular carcinoma, melanoma, renal cell or head and neck cancer. Three partial responders included one hepatocellular carcinoma patient and two cutaneous melanoma patients. Notes on the study in general: Some nonresponders additionally presented with little normalized T-cell clonal expansion.

Patients had blood sampled at baseline and again on cycle 4 day 1 and cycle 7 day 1. The ends were cut back, 0 bases at V and 0 bases at J, with 8 bases in the middle. CDR1 is SNHLY, CDR2 FYNNEI, per germline. The CDR3 runs 15 residues. Produced via immunoSEQ multiplex PCR; TCRdb's table is partial and in-frame only. The data show some 34,000 clones, around 84% seen once. Note on this clone: Its antigen is currently unknown.

The chain couples TRBV2 to TRBJ1-1; D call uncertain. The receptor comes from an adult with an advanced solid tumor such as melanoma, head and neck, liver or kidney cancer. The sample in question was CD4+ or CD8+ T cells sorted from blood, obtained in a trial of the OX40 agonist ivuxolimab. The CDR3 spells CASSEAAVLNTEAFF. CDR3 nucleotides: TGTGCCAGCAGTGAAGCGGCAGTCCTGAACACTGAAGCTTTCTTT.